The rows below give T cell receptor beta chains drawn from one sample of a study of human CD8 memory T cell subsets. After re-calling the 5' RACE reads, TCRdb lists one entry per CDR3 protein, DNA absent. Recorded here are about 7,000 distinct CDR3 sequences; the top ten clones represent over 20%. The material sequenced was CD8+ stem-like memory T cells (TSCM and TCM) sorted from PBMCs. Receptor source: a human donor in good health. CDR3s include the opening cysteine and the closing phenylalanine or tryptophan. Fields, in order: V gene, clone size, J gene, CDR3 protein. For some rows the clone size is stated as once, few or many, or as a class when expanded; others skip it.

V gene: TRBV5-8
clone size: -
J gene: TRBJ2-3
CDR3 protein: CASSLTSYSTDTQYF

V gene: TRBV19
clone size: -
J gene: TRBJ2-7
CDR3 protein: CASSIISRGEQYF

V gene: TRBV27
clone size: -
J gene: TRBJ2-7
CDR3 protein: CASSGPEPPYEQYF

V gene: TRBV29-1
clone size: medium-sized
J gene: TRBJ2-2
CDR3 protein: CSVRVDTGELFF

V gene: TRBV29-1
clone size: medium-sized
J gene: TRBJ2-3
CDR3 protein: CSVEDSGDTQYF

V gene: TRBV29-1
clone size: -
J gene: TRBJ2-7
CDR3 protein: CSALTGFEQYF

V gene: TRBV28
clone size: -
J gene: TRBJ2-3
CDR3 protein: CASSFGGPTDTQYF

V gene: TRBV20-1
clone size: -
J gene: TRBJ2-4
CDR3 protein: CSGGFGNVQYF

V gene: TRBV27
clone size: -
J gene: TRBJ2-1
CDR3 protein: CAIGLAGNEQFF

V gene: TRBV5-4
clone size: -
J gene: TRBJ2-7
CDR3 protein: CASSRITGTSGYEQYF

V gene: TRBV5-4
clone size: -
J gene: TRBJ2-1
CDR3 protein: CASSRALAGDNEQFF

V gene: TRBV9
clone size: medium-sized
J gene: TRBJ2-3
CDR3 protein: CASSAIAGEVDTQYF

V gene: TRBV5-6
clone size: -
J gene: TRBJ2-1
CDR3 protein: CASSLSPAGIYNEQFF

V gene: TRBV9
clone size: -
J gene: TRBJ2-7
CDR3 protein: CASSVGGQGYEQYF

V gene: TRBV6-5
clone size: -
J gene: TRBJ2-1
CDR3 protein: CASSYSRTSLYNEQFF

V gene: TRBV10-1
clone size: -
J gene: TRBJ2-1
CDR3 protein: CASTSGWGENEQFF

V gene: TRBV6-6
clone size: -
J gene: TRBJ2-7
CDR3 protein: CASSYSGGQSYEQYF

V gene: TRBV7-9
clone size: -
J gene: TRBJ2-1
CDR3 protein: CASRFSGNEQFF

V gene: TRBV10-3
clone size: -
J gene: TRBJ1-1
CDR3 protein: CAISEGLTEAFF

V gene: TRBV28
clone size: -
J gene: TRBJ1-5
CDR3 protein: CASVQYLAGNQPQHF

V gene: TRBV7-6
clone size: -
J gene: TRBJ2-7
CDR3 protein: CASSLAGANYEQYF

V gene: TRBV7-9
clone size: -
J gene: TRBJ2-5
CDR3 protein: CASSAGGKTQYF

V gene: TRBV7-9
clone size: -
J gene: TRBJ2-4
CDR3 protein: CASSFAQGADIQYF

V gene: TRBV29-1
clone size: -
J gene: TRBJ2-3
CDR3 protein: CSVEGLADTDTQYF

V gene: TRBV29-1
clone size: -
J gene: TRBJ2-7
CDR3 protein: CSVVNRYREQYF

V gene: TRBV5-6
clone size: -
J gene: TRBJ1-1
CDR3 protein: CASNHAGYGTEAFF

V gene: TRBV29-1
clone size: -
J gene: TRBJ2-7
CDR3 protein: CSVATGTSGNTYYEQYF

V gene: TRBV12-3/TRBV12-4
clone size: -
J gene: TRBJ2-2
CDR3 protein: CASRTGYTGELFF

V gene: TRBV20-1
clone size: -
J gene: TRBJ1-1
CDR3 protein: CSAGLNTEAFF

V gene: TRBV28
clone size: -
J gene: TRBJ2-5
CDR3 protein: CASSRRTSGRGETQYF

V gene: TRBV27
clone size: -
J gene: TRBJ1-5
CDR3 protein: CASSFGSPNQPQHF

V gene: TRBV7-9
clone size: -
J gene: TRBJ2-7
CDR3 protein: CASSFPTSEGTTYEQYF

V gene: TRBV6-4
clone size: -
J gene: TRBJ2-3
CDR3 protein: CASSDSTGSTDTQYF

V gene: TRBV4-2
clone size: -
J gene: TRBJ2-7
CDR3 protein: CASSQEGIEQYF

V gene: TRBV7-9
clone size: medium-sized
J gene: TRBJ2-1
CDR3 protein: CASSLALTDSYNEQFF

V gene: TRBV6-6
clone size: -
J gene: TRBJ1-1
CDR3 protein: CASSYVGAEAFF

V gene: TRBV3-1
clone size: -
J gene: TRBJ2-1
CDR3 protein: CASSQGRGETWDNEQFF

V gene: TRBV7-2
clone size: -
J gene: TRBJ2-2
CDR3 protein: CASSPTGTSSNRMATGELFF

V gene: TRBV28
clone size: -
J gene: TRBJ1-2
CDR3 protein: CASSLWSVDGYTF

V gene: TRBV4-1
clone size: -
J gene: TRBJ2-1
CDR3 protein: CASSPPVSYNEQFF

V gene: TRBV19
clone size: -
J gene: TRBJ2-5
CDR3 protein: CASTPTWGYQETQYF

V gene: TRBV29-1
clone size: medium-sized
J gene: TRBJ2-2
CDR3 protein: CSVPQSGELFF

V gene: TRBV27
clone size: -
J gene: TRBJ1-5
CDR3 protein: CASSSGGQPQHF

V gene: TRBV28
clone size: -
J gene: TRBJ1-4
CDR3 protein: CASSLRQGLGEKLFF

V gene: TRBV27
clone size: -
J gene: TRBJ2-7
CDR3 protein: CASRYAGLSSYEQYF

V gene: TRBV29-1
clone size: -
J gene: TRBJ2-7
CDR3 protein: CSVDDRDGYEQYF

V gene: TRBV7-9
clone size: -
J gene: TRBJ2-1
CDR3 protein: CASTWGGPYNEQFF

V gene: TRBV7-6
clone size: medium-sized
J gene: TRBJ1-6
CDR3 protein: CASSYGTGGGLNSPLHF

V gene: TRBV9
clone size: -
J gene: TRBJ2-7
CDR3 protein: CASSVGEGSYEQYF

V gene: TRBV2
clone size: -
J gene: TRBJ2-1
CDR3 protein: CASSEGQGTYNEQFF

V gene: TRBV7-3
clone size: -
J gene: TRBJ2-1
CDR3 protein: CASSLLAGGSNEQFF

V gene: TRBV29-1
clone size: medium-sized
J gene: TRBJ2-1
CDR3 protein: CSAEVGFNEQFF

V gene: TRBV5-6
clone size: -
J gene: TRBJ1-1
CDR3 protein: CASSSTGPAEAFF

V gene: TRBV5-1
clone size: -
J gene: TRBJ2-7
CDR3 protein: CASSLVVSRSYEQYF

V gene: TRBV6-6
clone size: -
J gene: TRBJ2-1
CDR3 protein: CASRPGQGFNEQFF

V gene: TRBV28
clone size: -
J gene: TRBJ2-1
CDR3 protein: CASTPSRARRYEQFF

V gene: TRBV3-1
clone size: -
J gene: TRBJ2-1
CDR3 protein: CASSQDIGHEQFF

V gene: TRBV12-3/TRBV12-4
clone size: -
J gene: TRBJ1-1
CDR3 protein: CASSWSGDEAFF

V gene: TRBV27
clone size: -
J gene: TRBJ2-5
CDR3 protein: CASSPTGLQETQYF